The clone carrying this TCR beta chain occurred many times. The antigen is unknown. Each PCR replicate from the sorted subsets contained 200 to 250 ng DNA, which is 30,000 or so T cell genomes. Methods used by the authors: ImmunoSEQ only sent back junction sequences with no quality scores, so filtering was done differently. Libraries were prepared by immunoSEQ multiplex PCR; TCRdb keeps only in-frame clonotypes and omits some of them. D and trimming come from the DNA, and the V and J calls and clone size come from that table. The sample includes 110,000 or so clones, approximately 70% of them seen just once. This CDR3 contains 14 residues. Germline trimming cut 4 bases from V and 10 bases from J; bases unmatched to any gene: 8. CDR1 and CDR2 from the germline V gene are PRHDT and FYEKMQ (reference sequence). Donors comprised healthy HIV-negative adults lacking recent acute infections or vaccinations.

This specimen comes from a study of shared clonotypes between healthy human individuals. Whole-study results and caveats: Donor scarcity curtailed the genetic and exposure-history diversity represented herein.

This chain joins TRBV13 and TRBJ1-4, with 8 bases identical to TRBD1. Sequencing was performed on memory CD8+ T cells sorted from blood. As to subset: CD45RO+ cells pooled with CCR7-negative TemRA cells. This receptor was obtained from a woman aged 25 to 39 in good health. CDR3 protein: CASSSDRVFGKLFF. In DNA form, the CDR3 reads TGTGCCAGCAGCTCGGACAGGGTCTTTGGAAAACTGTTTTTT.